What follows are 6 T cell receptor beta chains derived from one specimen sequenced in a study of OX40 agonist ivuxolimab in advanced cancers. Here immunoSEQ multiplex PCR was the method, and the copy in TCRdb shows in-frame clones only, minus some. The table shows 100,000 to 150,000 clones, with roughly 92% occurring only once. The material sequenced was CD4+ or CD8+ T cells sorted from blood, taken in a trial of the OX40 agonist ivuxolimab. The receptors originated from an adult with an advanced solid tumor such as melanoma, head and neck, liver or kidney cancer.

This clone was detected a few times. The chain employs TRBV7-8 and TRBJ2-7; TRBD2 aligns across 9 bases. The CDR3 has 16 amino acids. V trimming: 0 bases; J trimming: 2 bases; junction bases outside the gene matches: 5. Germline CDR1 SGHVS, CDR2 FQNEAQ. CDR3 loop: CASSLASSGRPYEQYF. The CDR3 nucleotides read TGTGCCAGCAGCTTAGCGAGTAGCGGGAGACCCTACGAGCAGTACTTC. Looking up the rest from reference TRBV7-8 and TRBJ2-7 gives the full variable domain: GAGVSQSPRYKVAKRGQDVALRCDPISGHVSLFWYQQALGQGPEFLTYFQNEAQLDKSGLPSDRFFAERPEGSVSTLKIQRTQQEDSAVYLCASSLASSGRPYEQYFGPGTRLTVT.

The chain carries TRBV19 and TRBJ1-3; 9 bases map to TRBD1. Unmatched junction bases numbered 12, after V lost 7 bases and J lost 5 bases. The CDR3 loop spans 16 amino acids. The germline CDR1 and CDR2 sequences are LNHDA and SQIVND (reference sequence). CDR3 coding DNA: TGTGCCAGTACCCGGTACCAGGGACAGGGAAGAAACACCATATATTTT. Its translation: CASTRYQGQGRNTIYF.

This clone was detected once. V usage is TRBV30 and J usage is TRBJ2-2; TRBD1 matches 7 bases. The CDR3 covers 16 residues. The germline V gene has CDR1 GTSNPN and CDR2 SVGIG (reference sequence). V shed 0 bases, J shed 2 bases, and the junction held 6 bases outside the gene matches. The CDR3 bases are TGTGCCTGGAGTGTAAGGGGACAGCTTAACACCGGGGAGCTGTTTTTT. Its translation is CAWSVRGQLNTGELFF. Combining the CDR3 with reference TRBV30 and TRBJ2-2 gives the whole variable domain SQTIHQWPATLVQPVGSPLSLECTVEGTSNPNLYWYRQAAGRGLQLLFYSVGIGQISSEVPQNLSASRPQDRQFILSSKKLLLSDSGFYLCAWSVRGQLNTGELFFGEGSRLTVL.

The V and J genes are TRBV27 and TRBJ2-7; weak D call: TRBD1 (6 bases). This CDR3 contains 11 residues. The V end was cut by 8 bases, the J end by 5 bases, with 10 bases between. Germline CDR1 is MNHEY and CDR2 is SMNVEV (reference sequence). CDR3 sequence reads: CASSTGHEQYF. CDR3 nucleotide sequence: TGTGCCAGCTCGACAGGCCACGAGCAGTACTTC.

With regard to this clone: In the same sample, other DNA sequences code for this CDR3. The chain's CDR3 is CASSVGTSGTYNEQFF. Written as DNA, the CDR3 is TGTGCCAGCAGCGTAGGGACTAGCGGGACTTACAATGAGCAGTTCTTC. The chain is built from TRBV9 and TRBJ2-1; 12 positions agree with TRBD2. The V segment lost 0 bases and the J segment 4 bases; nucleotides outside the gene matches: 2. The CDR3 sequence is 16 residues long. Germline values: CDR1 SGDLS, CDR2 YYNGEE.

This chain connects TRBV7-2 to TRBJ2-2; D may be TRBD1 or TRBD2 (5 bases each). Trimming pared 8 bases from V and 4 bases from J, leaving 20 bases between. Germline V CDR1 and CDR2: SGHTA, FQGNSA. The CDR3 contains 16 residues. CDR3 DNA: TGTGCCAGCCGCAGTCCCGGGACGTACTTCACCGGGGAGCTGTTTTTT. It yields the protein CASRSPGTYFTGELFF.